This entry features one T cell receptor beta chain sequence. Antigen: not known. CDR1 MNHEY and CDR2 SVGAGI come from the germline V gene. Germline trimming cut 4 bases from V and 7 bases from J; bases unmatched to any gene: 11. There are 16 residues in the CDR3. Each donor was healthy, and each was a bone marrow donor. This entry comes from a study of cytomegalovirus exposure and HLA in healthy donors. Primers for the PCR totalled 60 Vbeta and 13 Jbeta. TCRdb's table, derived via immunoSEQ multiplex PCR, lists solely in-frame clones and lacks some. The table has some 51,000 clones, about 69% seen once. Overall study results and limits: There were reportedly fewer N-insertions in an Asian-associated ancestry cluster than the approximately 670-donor mean, in a later analysis.

This receptor was identified in a middle-aged man in good health and CMV-seropositive. The sequenced material came from PBMCs. The chain uses TRBV6-5 and TRBJ2-2; 8 bases line up with TRBD1. CDR3 bases: TGTGCCAGCAGTTCCGGGACAGGCTTGAAGGGCGGGGAGCTGTTTTTT. Encoded protein: CASSSGTGLKGGELFF.